One and the same sample provided the 23 T cell receptor beta chains below, sequenced in a study of blood T cell repertoires in COVID-19. This table comes from immunoSEQ multiplex PCR, and its TCRdb copy is limited to in-frame clones, with some not included. The profile shows approximately 76,000 clones, about 73% of them singletons. The sequenced sample was peripheral blood. The receptor source for this set is a woman between 65 and 79 years old with acute or convalescent COVID-19.

The rearrangement joins TRBV7-9 to TRBJ2-1; no clear D gene. Germline assignment: CDR1 SEHNR and CDR2 FQNEAQ (reference sequence). The CDR3 is made up of 13 amino acids. Trimming left V 5 bases short and J 5 bases short, with 10 bases between. The DNA of the CDR3 is TGTGCCAGCAGCCCGGGTGGCCACAATGAGCAGTTCTTC. Translation: CASSPGGHNEQFF.

The chain joins TRBV3-1 (or the pseudogene TRBV3-2) to TRBJ2-1, with D perhaps matching TRBD2 (6 bases). CDR1 and CDR2 (germline): LGHDT, YNNKEL (reference sequence). The CDR3 runs to 14 residues. The ends were cut back, 4 bases at V and 4 bases at J, with 11 bases in the middle. The CDR3 bases are TGTGCCAGCAGCCCGGACGGGGGTTACAATGAGCAGTTCTTC. Translated, it gives CASSPDGGYNEQFF.

V and J are TRBV18 and TRBJ2-3, with D maybe TRBD1 (6 bases). This CDR3 has 18 residues. Germline V gene lookup returns CDR1 KGHSH and CDR2 LQKENI. The V and J ends lost 4 bases and 0 bases respectively, with 20 bases between them. The CDR3 DNA sequence: TGTGCCAGCTCACGTCTGGGGGCTCCCTCTATTAGCACAGATACGCAGTATTTT. Its translation: CASSRLGAPSISTDTQYF.

This clone has just one count. The chain uses TRBV11-3 and TRBJ2-3, with TRBD2 as a possible D gene (6 bases). The germline gives CDR1 SGHNT, CDR2 YENEEA. The CDR3 covers 15 residues. V was shortened by 5 bases and J by 0 bases, with 12 bases between the two germline ends. CDR3 region: CASSPGGGSTDTQYF. The CDR3 DNA follows: TGTGCCAGCAGCCCCGGAGGAGGGAGCACAGATACGCAGTATTTT.

The rearrangement joins TRBV5-1 to TRBJ1-2; no reliable D call. The V end lost 0 bases, the J end lost 2 bases, and 8 bases lay between the germline ends. The CDR3 sequence is 14 residues long. Germline-derived CDR1 and CDR2 are SGHRS and YFSETQ. For the CDR3, the DNA is TGCGCCAGCAGCTTGGACCCCCAGAACTATGGCTACACCTTC. Translated, it gives CASSLDPQNYGYTF.

V usage is TRBV7-2 and J usage is TRBJ1-2, with 8 positions matching TRBD1. The CDR3 runs to 14 residues. From germline, CDR1 is SGHTA and CDR2 FQGNSA. The ends lost 5 bases at V and 5 bases at J; junction bases unmatched: 7. Here the CDR3 DNA reads TGTGCCAGCAGCCCCGACAGGGGTAGGTATGGCTACACCTTC. Translation gives CASSPDRGRYGYTF.

V gene TRBV30 combines with J gene TRBJ1-1; D not resolved. The CDR3 loop spans 13 amino acids. The V gene's germline CDR1 is GTSNPN and CDR2 SVGIG (reference sequence). The germline V and J ends were trimmed by 0 bases and 0 bases, with 5 bases remaining between them. The CDR3 protein is CAWSVTVNTEAFF. For the CDR3, the DNA is TGTGCCTGGAGTGTAACGGTGAACACTGAAGCTTTCTTT.

In DNA, the CDR3 is TGTGCCATCAGATTAGGGACAGGGGTCCCGAACACTGAAGCTTTCTTT. Protein sequence: CAIRLGTGVPNTEAFF. The V call is TRBV10-3, the J call TRBJ1-1; 10 bases agree with TRBD1. CDR3 size: 16 residues. Germline CDR1 and CDR2: ENHRY and SYGVKD. Trimming removed 6 bases from V and 1 base from J; junction bases left unmatched: 8.

This chain connects TRBV6-2 or TRBV6-3 to TRBJ1-4, with a tentative D call TRBD1 (6 bases). V lost 0 bases, J lost 0 bases, and 17 bases lay in between. Germline assignment: CDR1 MNHEY and CDR2 SVGEGT. The CDR3 runs to 19 residues. In DNA, the CDR3 is TGTGCCAGCAGTTACTCCCGGGACACTGGGGGAGCAACTAATGAAAAACTGTTTTTT. Residues: CASSYSRDTGGATNEKLFF.

The chain employs TRBV30 and TRBJ2-5; 10 bases are a match to TRBD2. V lost 3 bases, J lost 5 bases, and 6 bases stayed unmatched. The CDR3 has 14 residues. In germline, CDR1 is GTSNPN, CDR2 SVGIG (reference sequence). In nucleotides, the CDR3 is TGTGCCTGGAGCCAAACGGGACTAGCGGAGACCCAGTACTTC. This sequence encodes CAWSQTGLAETQYF.

The chain joins TRBV3-1 (or the pseudogene TRBV3-2) to TRBJ1-3, with D perhaps matching TRBD1 (5 bases). CDR1 and CDR2 from the germline V gene are LGHDT and YNNKEL (reference sequence). V was cut by 3 bases and J by 15 bases, with 18 bases left in between. The CDR3 is 13 residues long. CDR3 loop: CASSQSPGSGRYF. The CDR3 bases are TGTGCCAGCAGCCAGTCCCCAGGGTCTGGCAGATATTTT.

This rearrangement joins TRBV18 to TRBJ1-1; 7 nucleotides agree with TRBD1. The germline gives CDR1 KGHSH, CDR2 LQKENI. This CDR3 is built from 15 residues. Unmatched junction bases numbered 7, after V lost 5 bases and J lost 1 base. The CDR3 sequence: CASSTTGETNTEAFF. The CDR3 nucleotides are TGTGCCAGCTCAACCACAGGGGAAACGAACACTGAAGCTTTCTTT. The full variable domain, rest sourced from reference TRBV18 and TRBJ1-1, is NAGVMQNPRHLVRRRGQEARLRCSPMKGHSHVYWYRQLPEEGLKFMVYLQKENIIDESGMPKERFSAEFPKEGPSILRIQQVVRGDSAAYFCASSTTGETNTEAFFGQGTRLTVV.

The chain joins TRBV27 to TRBJ2-7; TRBD2 is a possible D gene (6 bases). This CDR3 is built from 15 residues. V lost 7 bases to trimming and J lost 3 bases, with 19 bases between them. CDR1 and CDR2 (germline): MNHEY, SMNVEV (reference sequence). CDR3 region: CASTLLAEVDYEQYF. CDR3 nucleotide sequence: TGTGCCAGCACCCTTTTAGCGGAGGTGGACTACGAGCAGTACTTC.

The gene calls are TRBV7-2 and TRBJ2-7; TRBD2 might be the D (5 bases). Trimming shortened V by 5 bases and J by 0 bases, and 5 bases separated the two germline ends. The CDR3 runs 12 residues. Per the germline V gene, CDR1 is SGHTA and CDR2 is FQGNSA. The CDR3 protein is CASSGSSYEQYF. The DNA of the CDR3 is TGTGCCAGCAGCGGGAGCTCCTACGAGCAGTACTTC.

This clone was seen a handful of times. The chain has TRBV27 and TRBJ2-7; 8 positions match TRBD1. CDR1 and CDR2 (germline): MNHEY, SMNVEV (reference sequence). V lost 4 bases, J lost 6 bases, and 2 bases stayed unmatched. The CDR3 totals 12 residues. The CDR3 DNA sequence: TGTGCCAGCAGTTGGACAGGGCTCGAGCAGTACTTC. Translated, it gives CASSWTGLEQYF.

V gene TRBV2 combines with J gene TRBJ1-4, with D possibly matching TRBD1 (6 bases). With 6 bases removed from V and 7 bases from J, the gap between germline ends came to 15 bases. CDR3 length equals 14 residues. The V gene's germline CDR1 is SNHLY and CDR2 FYNNEI. CDR3 bases: TGTGCCAGCAGGGACAGCCACTTCTCTGAAAAACTGTTTTTT. This gives the protein CASRDSHFSEKLFF.

A single count supports this clone. The genes are TRBV7-3 and TRBJ1-1; no clear D gene. The ends were cut back, 0 bases at V and 7 bases at J, with 9 bases in the middle. The CDR3 sequence is 13 residues long. Germline V lookup: CDR1 SGHTA, CDR2 FQGTGA. The CDR3, as DNA: TGTGCCAGCAGCTTAACGGAGGGAAGTGAAGCTTTCTTT. Its translation is CASSLTEGSEAFF.

This clone has just one count. V and J are TRBV2 and TRBJ1-5; D uncertain. This CDR3 is built from 15 residues. V lost 8 bases and J 6 bases, leaving 20 bases between the germline ends. CDR1 is SNHLY, CDR2 FYNNEI, per germline. The CDR3 loop reads CASSLPSGRSQPQHF. The CDR3 DNA sequence: TGTGCCAGCTCTTTGCCCAGCGGGAGGTCTCAGCCCCAGCATTTT.

This sequence joins TRBV7-2 and TRBJ2-7; D gene uncertain. Germline loops: CDR1 SGHTA, CDR2 FQGNSA. The CDR3 length is 13 residues. The V end was cut by 2 bases, the J end by 5 bases, with 10 bases between. The CDR3 protein is CASSLRLSDEQYF. DNA of the CDR3: TGTGCCAGCAGCTTACGATTGTCGGACGAGCAGTACTTC. The full variable domain, completed using reference TRBV7-2 and TRBJ2-7, is GAGVSQSPSNKVTEKGKDVELRCDPISGHTALYWYRQSLGQGLEFLIYFQGNSAPDKSGLPSDRFSAERTGGSVSTLTIQRTQQEDSAVYLCASSLRLSDEQYFGPGTRLTVT.

The J gene is TRBJ1-1, the V gene TRBV27, with no clear D. CDR1 is MNHEY and CDR2 is SMNVEV in the germline V gene (reference sequence). This CDR3 has 15 amino acids. Trimming left V 2 bases short and J 0 bases short, with 10 bases between. The CDR3 region is CASSLRGPMNTEAFF. DNA for the CDR3: TGTGCCAGCAGTTTAAGAGGGCCCATGAACACTGAAGCTTTCTTT.

The J gene is TRBJ1-1, the V gene TRBV27; weak D call: TRBD1 (6 bases). Trimming took 8 bases from V and 2 from J, leaving 21 bases between them. There are 16 residues in the CDR3. CDR1 is MNHEY and CDR2 is SMNVEV in the germline V gene (reference sequence). CDR3 in DNA: TGTGCCAGCCCCCGGACAGTTCCGGAGGCTAACACTGAAGCTTTCTTT. Its translation is CASPRTVPEANTEAFF.

The V call is TRBV5-6, the J call TRBJ2-3; D is possibly TRBD1 (6 bases). V lost 0 bases and J lost 2, with 13 bases in between. Germline V gene lookup returns CDR1 SGHDT and CDR2 YYEEEE. The CDR3 loop spans 16 amino acids. Here the CDR3 reads CASSLGGRGYTDTQYF. CDR3 sequence (DNA): TGTGCCAGCAGCTTGGGGGGCAGGGGTTACACAGATACGCAGTATTTT.

The chain recombines TRBV4-2 with TRBJ1-2; the D gene is possibly TRBD1 (6 bases). The CDR3 covers 18 residues. Per the germline V gene, CDR1 is LGHNA and CDR2 is YNFKEQ. The V end lost 1 base, the J end lost 4 bases, and 22 bases lay between the germline ends. The CDR3 sequence is CASSQVDLGGEVRYGYTF. CDR3 sequence (DNA): TGTGCCAGCAGCCAAGTTGATCTAGGGGGTGAAGTTCGCTATGGCTACACCTTC.